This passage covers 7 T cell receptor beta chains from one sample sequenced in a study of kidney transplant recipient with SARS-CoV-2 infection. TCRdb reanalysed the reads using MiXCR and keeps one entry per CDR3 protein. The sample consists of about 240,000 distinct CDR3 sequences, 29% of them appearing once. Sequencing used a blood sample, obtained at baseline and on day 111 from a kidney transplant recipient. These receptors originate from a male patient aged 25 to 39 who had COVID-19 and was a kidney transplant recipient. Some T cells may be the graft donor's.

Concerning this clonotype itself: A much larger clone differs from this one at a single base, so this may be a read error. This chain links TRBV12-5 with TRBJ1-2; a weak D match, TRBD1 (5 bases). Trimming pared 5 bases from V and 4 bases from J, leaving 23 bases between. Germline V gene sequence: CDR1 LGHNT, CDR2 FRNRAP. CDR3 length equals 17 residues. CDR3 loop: CASGGWPLQGRTYGYTF. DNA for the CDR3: TGTGCTAGTGGTGGTTGGCCTTTGCAGGGAAGGACCTATGGCTACACCTTC.

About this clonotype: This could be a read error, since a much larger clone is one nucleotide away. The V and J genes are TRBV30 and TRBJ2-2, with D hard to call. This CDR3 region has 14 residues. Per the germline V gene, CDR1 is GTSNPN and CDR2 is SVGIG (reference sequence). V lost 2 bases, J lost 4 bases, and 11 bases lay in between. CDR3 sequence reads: CAWSPGSSTGELFF. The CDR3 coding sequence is TGTGCCTGGAGTCCGGGCTCGAGCACCGGGGAGCTGTTTTTT. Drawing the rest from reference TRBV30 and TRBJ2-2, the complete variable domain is SQTIHQWPATLVQPVGSPLSLECTVEGTSNPNLYWYRQAAGRGLQLLFYSVGIGQISSEVPQNLSASRPQDRQFILSSKKLLLSDSGFYLCAWSPGSSTGELFFGEGSRLTVL.

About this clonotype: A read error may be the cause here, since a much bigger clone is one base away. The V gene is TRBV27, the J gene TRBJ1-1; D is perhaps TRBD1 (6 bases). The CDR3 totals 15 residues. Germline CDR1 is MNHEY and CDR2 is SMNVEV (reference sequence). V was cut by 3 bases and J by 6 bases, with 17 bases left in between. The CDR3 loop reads CASSFSLERGAEAFF. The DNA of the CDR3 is TGTGCCAGCAGTTTTTCACTAGAAAGGGGGGCTGAAGCTTTCTTT.

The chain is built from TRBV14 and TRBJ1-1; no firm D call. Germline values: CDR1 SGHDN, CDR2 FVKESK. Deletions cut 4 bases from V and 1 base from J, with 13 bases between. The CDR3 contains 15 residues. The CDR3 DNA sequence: TGTGCCAGCAGCCGAGATCGGGGAGCGAACACTGAAGCTTTCTTT. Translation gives CASSRDRGANTEAFF.

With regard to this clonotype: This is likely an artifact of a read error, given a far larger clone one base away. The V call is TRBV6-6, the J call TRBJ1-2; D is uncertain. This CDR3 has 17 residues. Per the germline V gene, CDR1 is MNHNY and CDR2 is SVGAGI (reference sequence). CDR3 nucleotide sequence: TGTGCCAGCAGTGTTGTGCGAGGTGGGAGAAAGACCTATGGCTACATCTTC. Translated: CASSVVRGGRKTYGYIF.

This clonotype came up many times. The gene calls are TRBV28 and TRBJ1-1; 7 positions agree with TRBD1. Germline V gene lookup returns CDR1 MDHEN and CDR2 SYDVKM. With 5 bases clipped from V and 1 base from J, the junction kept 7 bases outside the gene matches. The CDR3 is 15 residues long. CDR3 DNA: TGTGCCAGCAGTCGTAAAGGGGGCGGGAACACTGAAGCTTTCTTT. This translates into CASSRKGGGNTEAFF. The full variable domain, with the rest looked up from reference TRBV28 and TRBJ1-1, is DVKVTQSSRYLVKRTGEKVFLECVQDMDHENMFWYRQDPGLGLRLIYFSYDVKMKEKGDIPEGYSVSREKKERFSLILESASTNQTSMYLCASSRKGGGNTEAFFGQGTRLTVV.

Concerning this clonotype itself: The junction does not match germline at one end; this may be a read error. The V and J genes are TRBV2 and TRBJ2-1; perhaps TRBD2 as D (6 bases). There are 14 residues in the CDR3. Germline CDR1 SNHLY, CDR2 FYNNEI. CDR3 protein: CASQRRATYNEQLF. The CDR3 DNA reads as TGTGCCAGTCAGAGGAGGGCCACCTACAATGAGCAGCTCTTC.